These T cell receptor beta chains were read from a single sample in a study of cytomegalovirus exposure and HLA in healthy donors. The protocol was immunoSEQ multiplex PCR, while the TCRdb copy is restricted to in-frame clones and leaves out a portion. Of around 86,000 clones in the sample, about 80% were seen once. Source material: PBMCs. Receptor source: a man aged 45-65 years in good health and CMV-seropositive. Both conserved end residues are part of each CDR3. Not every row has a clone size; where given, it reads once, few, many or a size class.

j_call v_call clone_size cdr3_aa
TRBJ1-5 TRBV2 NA CASRGTTGKYQPQHF
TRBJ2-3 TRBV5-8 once CASSWVAGMTDTQYF
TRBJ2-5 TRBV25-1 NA CASSEQGLAGGETQYF
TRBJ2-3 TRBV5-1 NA CASSSGGATDTQYF
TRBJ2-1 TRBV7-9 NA CASSPPTSGRVNEQFF
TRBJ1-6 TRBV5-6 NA CASSLGGGPYSPLHF
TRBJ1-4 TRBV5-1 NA CASSSGTLGEKLFF
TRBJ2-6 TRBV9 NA CASSVGAGGQISGANGLTF
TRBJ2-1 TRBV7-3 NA CASSSRQGVYNEQFF
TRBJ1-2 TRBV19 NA CASSIGGQPTNYGYTF
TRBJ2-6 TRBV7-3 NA CASSLDHSGANGLTF
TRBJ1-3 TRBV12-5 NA CASAGSTGNTIYF
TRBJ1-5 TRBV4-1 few CASSQERQGIKPQHF
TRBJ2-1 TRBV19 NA CASRSSGLLSMDEQFF
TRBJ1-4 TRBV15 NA CATSFERGWPNEKLFF
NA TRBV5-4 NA CASSFSGSIYEQYF
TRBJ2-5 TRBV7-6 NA CASSLETPLGLAGGTQETQYF
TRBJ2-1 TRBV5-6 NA CASSLRLAGGFGQFF
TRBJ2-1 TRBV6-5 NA CASSHRQNNEQFF
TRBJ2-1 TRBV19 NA CASRPLVAGLNNEQFF
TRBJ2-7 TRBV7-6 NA CASSLALRYEQYF
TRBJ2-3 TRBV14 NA CASSSLDFATSTDTQYF